This entry concerns a single T cell receptor beta chain. The source of the sample is a study of technical replicates of blood from a few donors. The J segment lost 4 bases and the V segment lost 5 bases, leaving 6 bases of the junction unmatched. Germline values: CDR1 SGHNT, CDR2 YENEEA. The CDR3 contains 15 residues. Some clones are missing from TCRdb's copy, which holds only in-frame ones; the method was immunoSEQ multiplex PCR. The sample gives roughly 72,000 clones, around 90% of which show up once; under 0.5% is in the top ten. The rearrangement uses TRBV11-3 and TRBJ2-7, with TRBD2 identical over 12 bases. The sequenced material came from T cells isolated from PBMCs. The source of this sequence is a human donor in good health. This CDR3 reads CASSLGLAGTYEQYF. The CDR3 DNA reads as TGTGCCAGCAGCCTAGGACTAGCGGGGACTTACGAGCAGTACTTC. The whole variable domain, remainder taken from reference TRBV11-3 and TRBJ2-7, is EAGVVQSPRYKIIEKKQPVAFWCNPISGHNTLYWYLQNLGQGPELLIRYENEEAVDDSQLPKDRFSAERLKGVDSTLKIQPAELGDSAVYLCASSLGLAGTYEQYFGPGTRLTVT.